What follows are 29 T cell receptor beta chains derived from one specimen sequenced in a study of blood T cell repertoires in COVID-19. Repertoires were generated with immunoSEQ multiplex PCR, while TCRdb's copy carries only in-frame clones and drops some. This sample has about 150,000 clones, with 80% to 90% found just once. Sequenced input: peripheral blood. Receptors were obtained from a woman aged 45-65 years in a cohort sampled during active or convalescent COVID-19.

V and J are TRBV19 and TRBJ2-5; D remains unclear. Germline CDR1 is LNHDA and CDR2 is SQIVND (reference sequence). This CDR3 contains 13 residues. The V and J ends lost 3 bases and 5 bases respectively, with 10 bases between them. CDR3 sequence: CASSIAGWETQYF. The CDR3 nucleotides are TGTGCCAGTAGTATTGCAGGATGGGAGACCCAGTACTTC.

This clone was recorded a few times. This chain links TRBV19 with TRBJ2-3; D is undetermined. Germline CDR1 LNHDA, CDR2 SQIVND (reference sequence). The V end lost 5 bases, the J end lost 2 bases, and 5 bases lay between the germline ends. This CDR3 region has 12 residues. CDR3 loop: CASSANTDTQYF. Here the CDR3 DNA reads TGTGCCAGTAGTGCGAACACAGATACGCAGTATTTT. The entire variable domain, with the rest obtained from reference TRBV19 and TRBJ2-3, is as follows: DGGITQSPKYLFRKEGQNVTLSCEQNLNHDAMYWYRQDPGQGLRLIYYSQIVNDFQKGDIAEGYSVSREKKESFPLTVTSAQKNPTAFYLCASSANTDTQYFGPGTRLTVL.

A few counts support this clone. The chain employs TRBV19 and TRBJ1-6; weak D call: TRBD1 (5 bases). CDR1 is LNHDA, CDR2 SQIVND, per germline (reference sequence). The V end was cut by 6 bases, the J end by 5 bases, with 17 bases between. The CDR3 has 16 amino acids. CDR3 residues: CASSPNPRANNSPLHF. In DNA form, the CDR3 reads TGTGCCAGTAGCCCCAATCCCAGGGCGAATAATTCACCCCTCCACTTT.

V usage is TRBV6-5 and J usage is TRBJ2-7; maybe TRBD2 (6 bases). The V end lost 0 bases, the J end lost 0 bases, and 9 bases lay between the germline ends. Germline V gene sequence: CDR1 MNHEY, CDR2 SVGAGI. The CDR3 loop spans 15 amino acids. CDR3 nucleotide sequence: TGTGCCAGCAGTTACTCGATGGGAGGCTCCTACGAGCAGTACTTC. Translated: CASSYSMGGSYEQYF.

The chain employs TRBV19 and TRBJ1-2; TRBD1 might be the D (5 bases). The length of the CDR3 is 13 residues. V was pared by 6 bases and J by 3 bases, with 11 bases between. The germline gives CDR1 LNHDA, CDR2 SQIVND (reference sequence). Here the CDR3 DNA reads TGTGCCAGTAGCCCTCGGGGGGACTATGGCTACACCTTC. Protein product: CASSPRGDYGYTF.

The chain employs TRBV11-2 and TRBJ1-1; TRBD1 matches at 8 bases. Germline CDR1 and CDR2: SGHAT and FQNNGV. With 5 bases clipped from V and 0 bases from J, the junction kept 2 bases outside the gene matches. The CDR3 is made up of 14 amino acids. CDR3 loop: CASSRGQVNTEAFF. The DNA for the CDR3 is TGTGCCAGCAGCAGGGGACAGGTGAACACTGAAGCTTTCTTT.

The chain employs TRBV10-2 and TRBJ1-1; D possibly corresponds to TRBD1 (6 bases). This CDR3 comprises 13 residues. The germline V gene encodes CDR1 WSHSY and CDR2 SAAADI. V lost 4 bases and J lost 5, with 11 bases in between. In nucleotides, the CDR3 is TGCGCCAGCAGTGGCGTCCAGGGGACTGAAGCTTTCTTT. Its translation: CASSGVQGTEAFF.

Of note for this clone: A junction end diverges from the germline sequence, so it may reflect a read error. The chain employs TRBV7-7 and TRBJ2-1; possible D gene TRBD2, 6 bases. The CDR3 has 15 residues. Germline loops: CDR1 SSHAT, CDR2 FNYEAQ (reference sequence). The CDR3 region is CASSFRRESYNEQFF. Written as DNA, the CDR3 is TGTGCTAGCAGCTTCAGGAGGGAGTCCTACAATGAGCAGTTCTTC.

The genes are TRBV7-2 and TRBJ1-2; D is ambiguous. Germline-derived CDR1 and CDR2 are SGHTA and FQGNSA. The CDR3 is made up of 12 amino acids. The V gene lost 2 bases and the J gene lost 6 bases, with 7 bases spanning the gap. The CDR3 here is CASSLFRDGYTF. In DNA, the CDR3 is TGTGCCAGCAGCTTATTCCGGGATGGCTACACCTTC. Supplemented by reference TRBV7-2 and TRBJ1-2, the full variable domain reads GAGVSQSPSNKVTEKGKDVELRCDPISGHTALYWYRQSLGQGLEFLIYFQGNSAPDKSGLPSDRFSAERTGGSVSTLTIQRTQQEDSAVYLCASSLFRDGYTFGSGTRLTVV.

The chain couples TRBV4-1 to TRBJ2-1; 11 positions match TRBD2. V was pared by 4 bases and J by 2 bases, with 13 bases of the junction left unmatched. The CDR3 contains 19 residues. Germline V gives CDR1 MGHRA, CDR2 YSYEKL. In DNA form, the CDR3 reads TGCGCCAGCAGCCCCAATGAACCTCGACTAGCGGGAACCTACAATGAGCAGTTCTTC. Protein sequence: CASSPNEPRLAGTYNEQFF.

The rearrangement uses TRBV5-4 and TRBJ2-4; a weak D match, TRBD1 (6 bases). Germline values: CDR1 SGHNT, CDR2 YYREEE (reference sequence). CDR3 length: 13 amino acids. V lost 7 bases and J 8 bases, leaving 16 bases between the germline ends. This chain's CDR3 is CASSQQAGDIQYF. Here the CDR3 DNA reads TGTGCCAGCTCCCAGCAGGCAGGGGACATTCAGTACTTC.

V and J are TRBV29-1 and TRBJ2-7, with a possible D match to TRBD1 (5 bases). The CDR3 contains 13 residues. Germline CDR1 reads SQVTM; CDR2 reads ANQGSEA. V lost 3 bases to trimming and J lost 5 bases, with 14 bases between them. The CDR3 region is CSVDRAGKNEQYF. In DNA, the CDR3 is TGCAGCGTTGATCGAGCAGGGAAGAACGAGCAGTACTTC.

The chain has TRBV6-6 and TRBJ1-3; D perhaps matches TRBD1 (5 bases). This CDR3 comprises 16 residues. Looked up from germline, CDR1 is MNHNY and CDR2 is SVGAGI (reference sequence). With 2 bases removed from V and 0 bases from J, the gap between germline ends came to 11 bases. The CDR3 is CASSYDSANSGNTIYF. CDR3 nucleotide sequence: TGTGCCAGCAGTTACGACAGCGCTAACTCTGGAAACACCATATATTTT.

This chain links TRBV7-2 with TRBJ2-3; 13 bases agree with TRBD2. CDR1 is SGHTA and CDR2 is FQGNSA in the germline V gene. The CDR3 is 16 amino acids. After removal of 5 bases from V and 3 bases from J, the junction contained 5 bases not matched to a gene. The CDR3 sequence is CASSVRLAGGTDTQYF. DNA for the CDR3: TGTGCCAGCAGCGTGAGACTAGCGGGGGGAACAGATACGCAGTATTTT.

CDR3 residues: CASSLAGNTEAFF. The CDR3 coding sequence is TGTGCCAGCAGCTTGGCAGGGAACACTGAAGCTTTCTTT. V is TRBV5-4 and J is TRBJ1-1, with D hard to call. The CDR3 totals 13 residues. The V gene's germline CDR1 is SGHNT and CDR2 YYREEE (reference sequence). Trimming left V 0 bases short and J 1 base short, with 4 bases between.

This chain connects TRBV5-1 to TRBJ1-6; TRBD1 agrees at 11 bases. Germline CDR1 is SGHRS and CDR2 is YFSETQ. The ends lost 3 bases at V and 7 bases at J; junction bases unmatched: 6. The CDR3 totals 16 residues. DNA of the CDR3: TGCGCCAGCAGCTCGGGGACAGGGGGGGGAAATTCACCCCTCCACTTT. This translates into CASSSGTGGGNSPLHF.

This chain uses TRBV6-1 with TRBJ2-7; 10 nucleotides match TRBD1. After removal of 2 bases from V and 5 bases from J, the junction contained 6 bases not matched to a gene. In germline, CDR1 is MNHNS, CDR2 SASEGT. The CDR3 is 15 amino acids. The CDR3, as DNA: TGTGCCAGCAGTGAACGACCGGGACAGGGGAACGAGCAGTACTTC. Its translation is CASSERPGQGNEQYF.

The chain links TRBV5-6 to TRBJ2-7, with a possible D match to TRBD1 (7 bases). The germline V and J ends were trimmed by 3 bases and 4 bases, with 8 bases remaining between them. The CDR3 length is 12 residues. Looked up from germline, CDR1 is SGHDT and CDR2 is YYEEEE. CDR3 sequence: CASSSGGYEQYF. The CDR3 bases are TGTGCCAGCAGCTCAGGGGGGTACGAGCAGTACTTC.

The chain recombines TRBV10-1 with TRBJ1-5, with 9 positions matching TRBD1. The CDR3 length is 14 residues. V lost 7 bases and J lost 4; bases outside the gene matches: 5. Germline assignment: CDR1 WNHNN and CDR2 SYGVQD (reference sequence). CDR3 sequence reads: CASNRGLMNQPQHF. CDR3 DNA: TGCGCCAGCAACAGGGGGCTTATGAATCAGCCCCAGCATTTT.

V and J are TRBV29-1 and TRBJ1-2; 9 nucleotides match TRBD1. Germline loops: CDR1 SQVTM, CDR2 ANQGSEA. The CDR3 totals 13 residues. Losses at the gene ends were 6 bases for V and 3 bases for J; bases not matched to a gene: 5. The CDR3 protein is CSVITGGYYGYTF. The CDR3 region has the DNA TGCAGCGTGATAACAGGGGGCTACTATGGCTACACCTTC. Together with reference TRBV29-1 and TRBJ1-2, the CDR3 gives the full variable domain: SAVISQKPSRDICQRGTSLTIQCQVDSQVTMMFWYRQQPGQSLTLIATANQGSEATYESGFVIDKFPISRPNLTFSTLTVSNMSPEDSSIYLCSVITGGYYGYTFGSGTRLTVV.

This chain uses TRBV6-5 with TRBJ1-1; perhaps TRBD1 as D (6 bases). CDR1 is MNHEY, CDR2 SVGAGI, per germline. The V and J ends lost 5 bases and 8 bases respectively, with 9 bases between them. The CDR3 loop spans 11 amino acids. The CDR3 reads CASSRRGEAFF. The CDR3 DNA sequence: TGTGCCAGCAGTCGAAGGGGGGAAGCTTTCTTT.

CDR3 loop: CASGLEYNEQFF. The CDR3 DNA follows: TGTGCTAGTGGTTTAGAGTACAATGAGCAGTTCTTC. The genes are TRBV12-5 and TRBJ2-1; no clear D gene. The CDR3 is made up of 12 amino acids. V was trimmed by 3 bases and J by 4 bases, leaving 4 bases between them. The V gene's germline CDR1 is LGHNT and CDR2 FRNRAP.

This clone has at least ten counts. The rearrangement joins TRBV5-1 to TRBJ1-3; no definite D call. The V and J ends lost 4 bases and 2 bases respectively, with 13 bases between them. Germline CDR1 and CDR2: SGHRS and YFSETQ. This CDR3 spans 15 amino acids. The CDR3 loop is CASSVDGSPGNTIYF. The CDR3 DNA sequence: TGCGCCAGCAGCGTGGACGGGTCTCCTGGAAACACCATATATTTT.

The chain uses TRBV7-9 and TRBJ2-5; D is possibly TRBD1 (6 bases). The CDR3 length is 16 residues. Germline V gives CDR1 SEHNR, CDR2 FQNEAQ (reference sequence). Trimming left V 5 bases short and J 1 base short, with 17 bases between. The CDR3 DNA reads TGTGCCAGCAGCAGAGGACAGTCCGTTACCCAAGAGACCCAGTACTTC. It translates to CASSRGQSVTQETQYF.

This clone showed up just once. The gene calls are TRBV6-1 and TRBJ1-6, with D tentatively TRBD1 (5 bases). The length of the CDR3 is 15 residues. V lost 3 bases to trimming and J lost 14 bases, with 20 bases between them. Germline CDR1 reads MNHNS; CDR2 reads SASEGT. DNA for the CDR3: TGTGCCAGCAGTGATTCACTGGGGGGAGGCCAGGCCCTCCACTTT. It is translated as CASSDSLGGGQALHF.

V gene TRBV7-9 combines with J gene TRBJ1-1, with D uncertain. Germline V gene sequence: CDR1 SEHNR, CDR2 FQNEAQ (reference sequence). This CDR3 has 13 amino acids. V was clipped by 1 base and J by 6 bases, with 9 bases between them. The CDR3 region has the DNA TGTGCCAGCAGCTTAGTACCGGGGTCTGAAGCTTTCTTT. Translation gives CASSLVPGSEAFF.

This clone occurred a few times. The CDR3 sequence: CASSRGRDRASNQPQHF. The CDR3 DNA is TGTGCCAGTAGTCGAGGTAGAGACAGGGCTAGCAATCAGCCCCAGCATTTT. This sequence joins TRBV19 and TRBJ1-5, with 7 bases matching TRBD1. Per the germline V gene, CDR1 is LNHDA and CDR2 is SQIVND (reference sequence). Trimming cost V 5 bases and J 0 bases; bases outside gene matches: 10. The CDR3 covers 17 residues.

This chain links TRBV4-1 with TRBJ2-3, with D tentatively TRBD1 (5 bases). V lost 0 bases and J 0 bases, leaving 10 bases between the germline ends. Germline CDR1 is MGHRA and CDR2 is YSYEKL. This CDR3 is 16 amino acids long. CDR3 residues: CASSQDTGSSTDTQYF. CDR3 nucleotides: TGCGCCAGCAGCCAAGATACAGGATCTAGCACAGATACGCAGTATTTT.

This chain links TRBV7-3 with TRBJ2-1; no reliable D call. The CDR3 is made up of 13 amino acids. Trimming pared 2 bases from V and 4 bases from J, leaving 6 bases between. Germline CDR1 and CDR2: SGHTA and FQGTGA. DNA for the CDR3: TGTGCCAGCAGCTTATCCGGGTACAATGAGCAGTTCTTC. Its protein is CASSLSGYNEQFF.